This T cell receptor (beta chain) was recovered during a study of T cells in Graves' hyperthyroidism and ophthalmopathy. Study information: Upon initial diagnosis and before any treatment, peripheral blood was collected.

Germline values: CDR1 SGHTA, CDR2 FQGNSA. Trimming removed 3 bases from V and 4 bases from J, with 14 bases in between. There are 15 residues in the CDR3. RNA transcripts yielded amplified TCR beta CDR3 regions. The HTBI primer set served for first-round RT-PCR of the TCR CDR3. TCRdb re-called the multiplex PCR reads with MiXCR, one entry per CDR3 protein. The repertoire has about 400,000 distinct CDR3 sequences, nearly 15% of them found once; the top ten carry roughly a fifth. In its sample, this clonotype was seen many times. The source material was blood. This chain joins TRBV7-2 and TRBJ2-3; tentatively, D is TRBD2 (5 bases). This clonotype was sampled from a woman aged 55-70 years with Graves' ophthalmopathy. This chain's CDR3 is CASSFRLPRADTQYF. The CDR3 nucleotides read TGTGCCAGCAGCTTTCGACTACCGCGGGCAGATACGCAGTATTTT.